This record covers a single T cell receptor beta chain. This sample was taken from a study of blood T cell repertoires in COVID-19. Study-level background: Samples taken during acute and convalescent COVID-19 were collected in the United States, Italy and Spain. The analysed material was cDNA or gDNA that came from T cells, B-cell-depleted T cells, or PBMCs.

Original methodology: Amplification from reference gene primers served as the basis for estimated nucleated cell counts. Assay used: immunoSEQ multiplex PCR; TCRdb lists only in-frame clones, some missing. Clone size and V and J calls were adopted from that table, with D and trimming inferred from the DNA. The sample contains about 230,000 clones, 70% to 90% of which appear only once. This CDR3 spans 12 amino acids. The chain uses TRBV21-1 and TRBJ2-1; TRBD1, the table's D call, lacks a check against the DNA. TRBV21-1 is described as a pseudogene. The sample comprised peripheral blood. This sequence originates from a woman in her 70s with active or convalescent COVID-19. DNA for the CDR3: TGTGCCAGCAGCAAAGAGGGGGAGAGGGCGTTCTTC. Translated, it gives CASSKEGERAFF.